These 5 T cell receptor beta chains originate from one sample sequenced in a study of cytomegalovirus exposure and HLA in healthy donors. The PCR ran on 60 Vbeta and 13 Jbeta primers. The assay was immunoSEQ multiplex PCR, and TCRdb's table has in-frame clones only and misses some. Among around 150,000 clones, about four fifths were seen once, and the ten largest hold over 2%. Sequenced input: PBMCs. Receptors were obtained from a man younger than 40 in good health and CMV-seronegative.

The J gene is TRBJ2-6, the V gene TRBV19; 8 nucleotides match TRBD1. Germline values: CDR1 LNHDA, CDR2 SQIVND (reference sequence). Losses at the gene ends were 8 bases for V and 2 bases for J; bases not matched to a gene: 14. The CDR3 is made up of 18 amino acids. The CDR3 here is CASGQGNYPGPGANVLTF. Here the CDR3 DNA reads TGTGCCAGTGGACAGGGTAATTATCCTGGTCCTGGGGCCAACGTCCTGACTTTC.

This clone was seen only a few times. The V and J genes are TRBV5-1 and TRBJ2-7; a possible D gene is TRBD2 (5 bases). Trimming took 4 bases from V and 0 from J, leaving 11 bases between them. The CDR3 extends over 14 amino acids. Germline CDR1 and CDR2: SGHRS and YFSETQ. CDR3 region: CASSGSGSSYEQYF. CDR3 in DNA: TGCGCCAGCAGCGGATCGGGGAGCTCCTACGAGCAGTACTTC.

This clone came up once. This sequence joins TRBV28 and TRBJ1-2, with D possibly TRBD1 on 5 matching bases. The CDR3 is made up of 17 amino acids. With 4 bases removed from V and 11 bases from J, the gap between germline ends came to 29 bases. CDR1 MDHEN and CDR2 SYDVKM come from the germline V gene. CDR3 sequence reads: CASSSLSPTVGFARYTF. The CDR3 DNA follows: TGTGCCAGCAGTTCCCTTTCCCCGACAGTGGGGTTTGCTCGGTACACCTTC.

The table lists this clone with a count of one. This rearrangement joins TRBV9 to TRBJ2-7; 9 bases align to TRBD2. The CDR3 is made up of 15 amino acids. The ends lost 4 bases at V and 0 bases at J; junction bases unmatched: 5. CDR1 and CDR2 (germline): SGDLS, YYNGEE. In DNA, the CDR3 is TGTGCCAGCAGCATGGGACTAGCTCCCTCCTACGAGCAGTACTTC. This codes for CASSMGLAPSYEQYF.

The chain employs TRBV4-1 and TRBJ1-2; 9 nucleotides line up with TRBD1. This CDR3 is 19 amino acids long. Germline values: CDR1 MGHRA, CDR2 YSYEKL. V lost 1 base, J lost 8 bases, and 20 bases stayed unmatched. CDR3 nucleotides: TGCGCCAGCAGCCAAGTACGGCCTAACACCGGGACAGGGCATGGAGGCTACACCTTC. Translated, it gives CASSQVRPNTGTGHGGYTF.